These 29 T cell receptor beta chains came from one sample sequenced in a study of identical twins. TCRdb passed the 5' RACE reads through MiXCR, listing each CDR3 protein once. The table shows around 960,000 distinct CDR3 sequences, with around 12% occurring only once. The sample was also reused in another study, on yellow fever vaccine responses in identical twins.

The specimen sequenced was PBMCs. These receptors were collected from a woman aged 18 to 35 in good health.

This clonotype was seen ten or more times. This chain links TRBV6-1 with TRBJ2-7; D is undetermined. V lost 4 bases to trimming and J lost 0 bases, with 13 bases between them. The CDR3 totals 15 residues. Germline CDR1 MNHNS, CDR2 SASEGT. This chain's CDR3 is CASSVRRPSSYEQYV. CDR3 DNA sequence: TGTGCCAGCAGTGTCAGGAGACCCAGCTCCTACGAGCAGTACGTC.

V is TRBV6-2 or TRBV6-3 and J is TRBJ1-5; D perhaps matches TRBD1 (6 bases). Trimming removed 5 bases from V and 3 bases from J, with 17 bases in between. CDR1 and CDR2 from the germline V gene are MNHEY and SVGEGT. This CDR3 comprises 16 residues. For the CDR3, the DNA is TGTGCCAGCAGTCCCCGAAGAACAGGGAACAATCAGCCCCAGCATTTT. Its translation: CASSPRRTGNNQPQHF.

The chain links TRBV7-6 to TRBJ1-3; 7 bases match TRBD1. The CDR3 spans 14 residues. Unmatched junction bases numbered 5, after V lost 6 bases and J lost 3 bases. The germline gives CDR1 SGHVS, CDR2 FNYEAQ. The CDR3 sequence: CASSTGEGGNTIYF. For the CDR3, the DNA is TGTGCCAGCAGTACAGGGGAAGGTGGAAACACCATATATTTT.

This chain uses TRBV11-2 with TRBJ2-1; 9 positions agree with TRBD1. Germline V gene lookup returns CDR1 SGHAT and CDR2 FQNNGV. The J segment lost 5 bases and the V segment lost 5 bases, leaving 4 bases of the junction unmatched. There are 14 residues in the CDR3. In DNA, the CDR3 is TGTGCCAGCAGCACGGGACAGGGAGACAATGAGCAGTTCTTC. It is translated as CASSTGQGDNEQFF.

This clonotype has just a few counts. The chain is built from TRBV2 and TRBJ2-7, with 10 bases matching TRBD2. CDR1 and CDR2 from the germline V gene are SNHLY and FYNNEI. This CDR3 region has 15 residues. J was trimmed by 2 bases and V by 8 bases; bases with no gene match: 9. The CDR3 loop is CASLGGTSETYEQYF. In DNA form, the CDR3 reads TGTGCCAGCTTGGGGGGGACTAGCGAGACCTACGAGCAGTACTTC.

This chain connects TRBV4-1 to TRBJ2-5; no definite D call. V was cut by 2 bases and J by 2 bases, with 12 bases left in between. The CDR3 covers 15 residues. Germline V lookup: CDR1 MGHRA, CDR2 YSYEKL. This CDR3 reads CASSQFLIVQETQYF. CDR3 DNA sequence: TGCGCCAGCAGCCAATTCCTCATTGTTCAAGAGACCCAGTACTTC.

This clonotype has only a few counts. This chain uses TRBV2 with TRBJ1-5; no definite D call. The CDR3 loop spans 12 amino acids. The V gene's germline CDR1 is SNHLY and CDR2 FYNNEI. The V and J ends lost 3 bases and 5 bases respectively, with 5 bases between them. The CDR3 DNA is TGTGCCAGCAGTGACACACATCAGCCCCAGCATTTT. Amino acids: CASSDTHQPQHF.

The chain carries TRBV6-5 and TRBJ2-7, with D uncertain. Germline V gene sequence: CDR1 MNHEY, CDR2 SVGAGI. V was cut by 5 bases and J by 0 bases, with 17 bases left in between. The CDR3 totals 16 residues. CDR3 in DNA: TGTGCCAGCAGTCTCACTCTGGGCTTAAGCTCCTACGAGCAGTACGTC. It yields the protein CASSLTLGLSSYEQYV.

This chain joins TRBV28 and TRBJ2-7, with 9 bases matching TRBD1. Looked up from germline, CDR1 is MDHEN and CDR2 is SYDVKM. The trim removed 2 bases at V and 6 bases at J, leaving 8 bases unmatched. This CDR3 contains 15 residues. This CDR3 is CASSLTDRGGSEQYV. Written as DNA, the CDR3 is TGTGCCAGCAGTTTAACGGACAGGGGAGGTTCCGAGCAGTACGTC.

A note on this clonotype: One end of the junction varies from germline; a read error may be responsible. The chain links TRBV5-1 to TRBJ2-1; D may be TRBD1 (6 bases). This CDR3 is built from 14 residues. The V gene's germline CDR1 is SGHRS and CDR2 YFSETQ. In nucleotides, the CDR3 is TGCGCCAGCAGCGCCATTGAGGGGGACAATGAGCAGTTATTC. Translation: CASSAIEGDNEQLF.

This clonotype has more than one count but fewer than ten. The gene calls are TRBV5-1 and TRBJ2-1; 8 nucleotides match TRBD2. In germline, CDR1 is SGHRS, CDR2 YFSETQ. The CDR3 covers 17 residues. V gave up 3 bases and J gave up 8 bases; unmatched junction bases: 16. The CDR3 spells CASSSPGGSGSNHEQFF. In DNA, the CDR3 is TGCGCCAGCAGCTCACCTGGAGGGAGCGGGAGTAACCATGAGCAGTTCTTC.

The J gene is TRBJ2-6, the V gene TRBV29-1; tentative D call: TRBD1 (6 bases). The germline CDR1 and CDR2 sequences are SQVTM and ANQGSEA. Trimming removed 0 bases at V and 0 bases at J, with 9 bases between. The CDR3 extends over 16 amino acids. In nucleotides, the CDR3 is TGCAGCGTTGAAGAGGGACAACCCTCTGGGGCCAACGTCCTGACTTTC. Translation: CSVEEGQPSGANVLTF. Full variable domain (remainder filled in from reference TRBV29-1 and TRBJ2-6): SAVISQKPSRDICQRGTSLTIQCQVDSQVTMMFWYRQQPGQSLTLIATANQGSEATYESGFVIDKFPISRPNLTFSTLTVSNMSPEDSSIYLCSVEEGQPSGANVLTFGAGSRLTVL.

This clonotype was counted a few times. The chain links TRBV28 to TRBJ2-5, with 9 bases identical to TRBD1. V dropped 5 bases and J dropped 7; count of bases not matched to a gene: 5. This CDR3 is 13 amino acids long. Germline V gene data show CDR1 as MDHEN and CDR2 as SYDVKM. This CDR3 is CASSPQGARTQYF. The CDR3 region has the DNA TGTGCCAGCAGTCCACAGGGGGCTCGGACCCAGTACTTC.

This clonotype was seen ten or more times. The chain recombines TRBV27 with TRBJ2-1, with 9 bases identical to TRBD2. Looked up from germline, CDR1 is MNHEY and CDR2 is SMNVEV (reference sequence). The CDR3 has 14 amino acids. Trimming cost V 2 bases and J 10 bases; bases outside gene matches: 6. The CDR3 loop reads CASSLAGGPGEQFF. The CDR3, as DNA: TGTGCCAGCAGTTTAGCGGGGGGGCCAGGGGAGCAGTTCTTC.

This clonotype was counted many times. This chain joins TRBV5-5 and TRBJ2-2; D is ambiguous. CDR1 SGHKS and CDR2 YYEKEE come from the germline V gene (reference sequence). V lost 2 bases and J 4 bases, leaving 12 bases between the germline ends. CDR3 length: 15 residues. For the CDR3, the DNA is TGTGCCAGCAGCTTAATTGTACACCCCACCGGGGAGCTGTTTTTT. This sequence encodes CASSLIVHPTGELFF.

The chain couples TRBV28 to TRBJ1-1, with 7 bases that match TRBD1. The germline CDR1 and CDR2 sequences are MDHEN and SYDVKM. The CDR3 consists of 15 residues. V shed 3 bases, J shed 4 bases, and the junction held 8 bases outside the gene matches. CDR3 nucleotides: TGTGCCAGCAGTTTGAGGAGGGCAGGGGGCACTGAAGCTTTCTTT. Translation: CASSLRRAGGTEAFF.

The V call is TRBV27, the J call TRBJ2-3; the D call may be TRBD1 or TRBD2 (6 bases each). Per the germline V gene, CDR1 is MNHEY and CDR2 is SMNVEV (reference sequence). The CDR3 is 17 residues long. V was cut by 5 bases and J by 7 bases, with 25 bases left in between. The CDR3 loop is CASSPGEGGFPGYTQYF. CDR3 bases: TGTGCCAGCAGTCCCGGGGAAGGGGGGTTCCCAGGATATACGCAGTATTTT.

This clonotype was recorded a few times. The rearrangement links TRBV11-2 to TRBJ2-2, with D perhaps matching TRBD2 (5 bases). The CDR3 has 16 residues. In germline, CDR1 is SGHAT, CDR2 FQNNGV. The V end was cut by 0 bases, the J end by 7 bases, with 15 bases between. The chain's CDR3 is CASSLDLAGAGGELFF. The CDR3 DNA reads as TGTGCCAGCAGCTTAGATTTGGCGGGTGCCGGCGGGGAGCTGTTTTTT.

This clonotype was picked up a small number of times. This chain connects TRBV20-1 to TRBJ2-5; TRBD2 might be the D (6 bases). CDR3 length: 14 residues. Germline values: CDR1 DFQATT, CDR2 SNEGSKA (reference sequence). The V end was cut by 3 bases, the J end by 2 bases, with 13 bases between. The CDR3 sequence: CSASTSTFQETQYF. CDR3 nucleotide sequence: TGCAGTGCTAGCACTAGCACCTTTCAAGAGACCCAGTACTTC.

This clonotype occurred many times. The rearrangement joins TRBV7-2 to TRBJ1-2; 8 bases are shared with TRBD1. Losses at the gene ends were 1 base for V and 6 bases for J; bases not matched to a gene: 10. Germline values: CDR1 SGHTA, CDR2 FQGNSA. The CDR3 runs 16 residues. The CDR3 here is CASSLGVAGGSHGYTF. The CDR3 DNA sequence: TGTGCCAGCAGCTTAGGGGTGGCAGGGGGCTCGCATGGCTACACCTTC.

The V call is TRBV4-1, the J call TRBJ2-2; the D gene is possibly TRBD2 (5 bases). The CDR3 loop spans 15 amino acids. Germline V gene data show CDR1 as MGHRA and CDR2 as YSYEKL. V gave up 1 base and J gave up 6 bases, with 12 bases separating them. The CDR3 loop is CASSQVSGLSGELFF. For the CDR3, the DNA is TGCGCCAGCAGCCAAGTCTCCGGACTTTCCGGGGAGCTGTTTTTT.

This chain joins TRBV12-3 or TRBV12-4 and TRBJ2-1, with TRBD2 matching 9 bases. There are 15 residues in the CDR3. Trimming cost V 4 bases and J 9 bases; bases outside gene matches: 10. The CDR3 spells CASSWVGGRGFEQFF. The CDR3, as DNA: TGTGCCAGCAGTTGGGTAGGCGGGAGGGGGTTTGAGCAGTTCTTC.

The genes are TRBV7-8 and TRBJ2-4, with TRBD1 identical over 8 bases. In germline, CDR1 is SGHVS, CDR2 FQNEAQ. J lost 0 bases, V lost 5 bases, and 9 bases had no gene match. The CDR3 consists of 17 residues. This CDR3 reads CASSPTGGPLAKNIQYF. The CDR3 region has the DNA TGTGCCAGCAGCCCAACAGGGGGGCCCCTAGCCAAAAACATTCAGTACTTC.

This clonotype was detected many times. The chain combines TRBV5-1 with TRBJ1-2, with D possibly TRBD1 on 5 matching bases. Trimming took 0 bases from V and 6 from J, leaving 6 bases between them. CDR1 and CDR2 (germline): SGHRS, YFSETQ. This CDR3 has 12 amino acids. CDR3 in amino acids: CASSLAGHGYTF. The CDR3 nucleotides read TGCGCCAGCAGCTTGGCGGGACATGGCTACACCTTC.

The chain carries TRBV6-5 and TRBJ2-7; possible D gene TRBD1, 6 bases. Germline CDR1 and CDR2: MNHEY and SVGAGI. The CDR3 has 11 residues. V was trimmed by 6 bases and J by 7 bases, leaving 10 bases between them. DNA for the CDR3: TGTGCCAGCAGAAGGGGGAAGGAGCAGTACTTC. Its translation is CASRRGKEQYF.

This clonotype has just a few counts. V is TRBV10-3 and J is TRBJ2-3; no reliable D call. V lost 6 bases, J lost 0 bases, and 4 bases lay in between. The germline gives CDR1 ENHRY, CDR2 SYGVKD. CDR3 length: 12 residues. This CDR3 reads CAIRASTDTQYF. CDR3 nucleotide sequence: TGTGCCATCAGGGCTAGCACAGATACGCAGTATTTT.

This clonotype was seen repeatedly, ten times or more. This chain connects TRBV3-1 to TRBJ1-2; possible D gene TRBD1, 6 bases. Trimming removed 3 bases at V and 3 bases at J, with 17 bases between. The CDR3 sequence is 16 residues long. From germline, CDR1 is LGHDT and CDR2 YNNKEL (reference sequence). Here the CDR3 reads CASSHLGARTDYGYTF. Written as DNA, the CDR3 is TGTGCCAGCAGCCATTTGGGGGCGCGGACGGACTATGGCTACACCTTC.

The sample holds many counts of this clonotype. The gene calls are TRBV7-9 and TRBJ1-5; D call uncertain. The ends were cut back, 0 bases at V and 9 bases at J, with 6 bases in the middle. The CDR3 extends over 12 amino acids. Germline loops: CDR1 SEHNR, CDR2 FQNEAQ (reference sequence). This CDR3 reads CASSLAGRPQHF. The CDR3 nucleotides are TGTGCCAGCAGCTTAGCGGGGAGGCCCCAGCATTTT.

This clonotype appeared a few times. The V and J genes are TRBV12-3 or TRBV12-4 and TRBJ1-6; D ambiguous. The CDR3 spans 11 residues. Trimming removed 7 bases from V and 8 bases from J, with 6 bases in between. CDR3 residues: CASTRDSPLHF. CDR3 DNA sequence: TGTGCCAGCACCAGAGATTCACCCCTCCACTTT.